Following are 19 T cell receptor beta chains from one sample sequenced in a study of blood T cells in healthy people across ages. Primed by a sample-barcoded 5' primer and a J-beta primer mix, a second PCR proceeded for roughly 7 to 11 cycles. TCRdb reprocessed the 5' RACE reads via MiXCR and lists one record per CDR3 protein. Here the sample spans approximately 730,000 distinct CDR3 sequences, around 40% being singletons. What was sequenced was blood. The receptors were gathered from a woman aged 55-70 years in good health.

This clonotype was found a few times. CDR3 sequence: CASSQDSGEGETQYF. In DNA form, the CDR3 reads TGCGCCAGCAGCCAAGATTCGGGAGAAGGAGAGACCCAGTACTTC. The genes are TRBV4-3 and TRBJ2-5; tentatively, D is TRBD2 (6 bases). This CDR3 spans 15 amino acids. The V gene's germline CDR1 is LGHNA and CDR2 YSLEER. V shed 0 bases and J shed 4 bases, with 12 bases lying between them.

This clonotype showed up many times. DNA of the CDR3: TGTGCCAGCAGCCAAGGGACCTACGAGCAGTACTTC. It encodes CASSQGTYEQYF. This chain connects TRBV3-1 to TRBJ2-7; no definite D call. The CDR3 extends over 12 amino acids. Germline V gives CDR1 LGHDT, CDR2 YNNKEL (reference sequence). The V end lost 1 base, the J end lost 2 bases, and 3 bases lay between the germline ends.

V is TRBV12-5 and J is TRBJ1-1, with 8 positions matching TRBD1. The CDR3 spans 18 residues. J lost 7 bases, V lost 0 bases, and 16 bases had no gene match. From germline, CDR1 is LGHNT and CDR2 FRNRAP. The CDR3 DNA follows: TGTGCTAGTGGTTTGGTTTCTTATGGCAGGGGGCGCGCGATTGAAGCTTTCTTT. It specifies CASGLVSYGRGRAIEAFF.

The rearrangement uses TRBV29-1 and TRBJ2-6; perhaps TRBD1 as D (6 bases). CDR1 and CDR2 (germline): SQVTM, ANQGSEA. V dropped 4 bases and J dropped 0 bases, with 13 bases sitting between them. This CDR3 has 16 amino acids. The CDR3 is CSVGVRGNSGANVLTF. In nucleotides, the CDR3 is TGCAGCGTTGGAGTCAGGGGCAACTCTGGGGCCAACGTCCTGACTTTC.

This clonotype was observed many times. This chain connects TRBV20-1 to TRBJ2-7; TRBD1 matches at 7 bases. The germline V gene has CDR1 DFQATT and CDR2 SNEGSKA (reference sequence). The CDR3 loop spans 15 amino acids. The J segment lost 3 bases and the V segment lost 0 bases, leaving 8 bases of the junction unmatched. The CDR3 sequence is CSARDLQGYYYEQYF. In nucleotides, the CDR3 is TGCAGTGCTAGAGACTTACAGGGGTACTACTACGAGCAGTACTTC.

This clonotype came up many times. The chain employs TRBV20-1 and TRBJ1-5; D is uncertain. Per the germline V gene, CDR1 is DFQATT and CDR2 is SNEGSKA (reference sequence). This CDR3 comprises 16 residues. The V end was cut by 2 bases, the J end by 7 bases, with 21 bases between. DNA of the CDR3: TGCAGTGCTAGACCACCCGACTTTCCCCGCCGGCAGCCCCAGCATTTT. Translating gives CSARPPDFPRRQPQHF.

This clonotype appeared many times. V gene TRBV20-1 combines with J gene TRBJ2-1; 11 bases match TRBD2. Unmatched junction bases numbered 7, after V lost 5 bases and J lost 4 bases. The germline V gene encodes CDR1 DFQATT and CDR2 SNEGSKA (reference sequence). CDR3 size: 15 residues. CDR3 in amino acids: CSALGLAERYNEQFF. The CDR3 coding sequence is TGCAGTGCTCTGGGACTAGCGGAGCGATACAATGAGCAGTTCTTC.

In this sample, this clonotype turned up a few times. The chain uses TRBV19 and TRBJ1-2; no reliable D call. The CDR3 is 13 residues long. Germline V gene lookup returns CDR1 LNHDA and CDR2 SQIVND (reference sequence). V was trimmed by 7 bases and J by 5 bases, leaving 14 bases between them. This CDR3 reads CASIVSGNYGYTF. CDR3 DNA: TGTGCCAGTATAGTCTCTGGCAATTATGGCTACACCTTC.

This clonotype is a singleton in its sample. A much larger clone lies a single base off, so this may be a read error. CDR3 protein: CSAGASLDMQYF. Written as DNA, the CDR3 is TGCAGCGCTGGGGCTTCCCTAGATATGCAGTATTTT. The J gene is TRBJ2-3, the V gene TRBV29-1; a possible D gene is TRBD1 (5 bases). Germline V gives CDR1 SQVTM, CDR2 ANQGSEA. CDR3 size: 12 residues.

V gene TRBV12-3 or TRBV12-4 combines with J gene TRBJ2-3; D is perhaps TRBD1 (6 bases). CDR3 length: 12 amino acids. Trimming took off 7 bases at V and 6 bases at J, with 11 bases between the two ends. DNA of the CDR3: TGTGCCAGCACCCCAGGGGTGGATACGCAGTATTTT. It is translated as CASTPGVDTQYF.

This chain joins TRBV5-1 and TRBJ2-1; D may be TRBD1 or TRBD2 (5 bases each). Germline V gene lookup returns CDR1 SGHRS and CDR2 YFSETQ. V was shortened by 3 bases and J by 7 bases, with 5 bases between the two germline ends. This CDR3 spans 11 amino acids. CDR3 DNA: TGCGCCAGCAGCTGGGGGAATGAGCAGTTCTTC. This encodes CASSWGNEQFF.

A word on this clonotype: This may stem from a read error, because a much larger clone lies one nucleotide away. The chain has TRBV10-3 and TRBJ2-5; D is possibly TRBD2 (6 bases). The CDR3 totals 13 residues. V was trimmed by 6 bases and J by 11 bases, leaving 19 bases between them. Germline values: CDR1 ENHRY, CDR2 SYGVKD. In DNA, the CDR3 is TGTGCCATCAGCTTTAGCGGCAACAATGAGCAGTACTTC. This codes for CAISFSGNNEQYF.

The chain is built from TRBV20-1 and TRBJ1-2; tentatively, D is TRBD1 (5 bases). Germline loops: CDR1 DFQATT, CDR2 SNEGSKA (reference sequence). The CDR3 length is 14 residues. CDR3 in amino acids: CRPASGGSIGGYTF. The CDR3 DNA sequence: TGCAGGCCTGCCTCCGGGGGAAGTATTGGTGGCTACACCTTC.

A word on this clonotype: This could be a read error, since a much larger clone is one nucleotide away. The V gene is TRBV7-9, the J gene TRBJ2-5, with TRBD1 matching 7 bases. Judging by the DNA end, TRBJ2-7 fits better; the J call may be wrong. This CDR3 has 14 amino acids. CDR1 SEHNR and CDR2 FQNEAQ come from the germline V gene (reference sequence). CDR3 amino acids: CTSSFGQGVGEQYF. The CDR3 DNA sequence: TGTACCAGCAGCTTTGGGCAGGGGGTCGGCGAGCAGTACTTC.

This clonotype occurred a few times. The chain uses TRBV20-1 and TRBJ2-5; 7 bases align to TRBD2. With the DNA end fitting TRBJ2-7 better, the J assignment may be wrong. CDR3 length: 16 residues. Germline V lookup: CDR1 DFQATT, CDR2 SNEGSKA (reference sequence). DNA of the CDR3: TGCAGTGCTAGAGATGGGGGGACTAAACGAAAGGCCGAGCAGTACTTC. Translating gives CSARDGGTKRKAEQYF.

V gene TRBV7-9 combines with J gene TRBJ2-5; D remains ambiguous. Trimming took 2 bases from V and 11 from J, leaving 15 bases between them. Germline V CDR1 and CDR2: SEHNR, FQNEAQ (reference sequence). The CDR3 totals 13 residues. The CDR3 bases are TGTGCCAGCAGCTTAATTGGCACCGTAGAGCAGTACTTC. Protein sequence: CASSLIGTVEQYF.

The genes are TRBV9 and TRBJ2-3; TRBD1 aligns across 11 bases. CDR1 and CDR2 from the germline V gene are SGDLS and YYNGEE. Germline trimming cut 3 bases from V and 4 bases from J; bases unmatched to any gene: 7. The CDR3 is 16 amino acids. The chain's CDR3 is CASSGRDRGLADTQYF. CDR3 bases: TGTGCCAGCAGCGGAAGGGACAGGGGGTTAGCAGATACGCAGTATTTT. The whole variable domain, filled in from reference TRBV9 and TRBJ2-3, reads DSGVTQTPKHLITATGQRVTLRCSPRSGDLSVYWYQQSLDQGLQFLIQYYNGEERAKGNILERFSAQQFPDLHSELNLSSLELGDSALYFCASSGRDRGLADTQYFGPGTRLTVL.

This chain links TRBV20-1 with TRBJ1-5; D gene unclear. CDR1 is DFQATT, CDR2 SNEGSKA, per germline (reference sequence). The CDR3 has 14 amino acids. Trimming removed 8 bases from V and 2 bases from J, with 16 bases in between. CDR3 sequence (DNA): TGCAGTACCAATGGCCAAGGTGGCAATCAGCCCCAGCATTTT. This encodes CSTNGQGGNQPQHF.

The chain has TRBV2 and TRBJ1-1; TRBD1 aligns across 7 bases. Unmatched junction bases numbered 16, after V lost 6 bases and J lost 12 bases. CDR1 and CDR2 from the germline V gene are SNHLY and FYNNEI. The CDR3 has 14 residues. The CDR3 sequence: CASRDRTGPGGTFF. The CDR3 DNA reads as TGTGCCAGCAGAGATCGGACAGGCCCGGGGGGGACTTTCTTT.